Given below is one T cell receptor beta chain in context. The antigen is unknown. CDR3 size: 13 residues. Germline values: CDR1 SGHNT, CDR2 YYREEE (reference sequence). TCRdb keeps only in-frame clones here, not all; method: immunoSEQ multiplex PCR. The data contain roughly 34,000 clones, 87% of them singletons. The data stem from a study of T cells in localized non-small cell lung cancer. Whole-study results and caveats: Sequencing covered just one tumor region, so heterogeneity cannot be ruled out. Paired adjacent lung recovered a median around 60 of the top 100 tumor clones.

Sequenced here: peripheral blood mononuclear cells, sampled before any cancer treatment. The rearrangement links TRBV5-4 to TRBJ1-2, with a weak D call TRBD1 (6 bases). The origin of this receptor is a man aged 35-69 years with stage III lung adenocarcinoma. CDR3 region: CVGQGPTSYGYTF. In nucleotides, the CDR3 is TGTGTGGGGCAGGGGCCCACTAGTTATGGCTACACCTTC.